A selection of T cell receptor beta chains follows, all from one sample in a study of T cell repertoires in cytomegalovirus infection. TCRdb re-derived calls from the reads in MiXCR, one entry per CDR3 protein. The sample lists 510,000 or so distinct CDR3 sequences, about a quarter occurring once. Material: PBMCs. Source of these receptors: a human donor in good health (CMV status not recorded). Some clones in this sample may be carry-over from other donors' samples. The CDR3 runs from the conserved cysteine through the conserved F or W. The order of the fields is J gene, D gene, clone size, V gene, CDR3 length, CDR3 DNA, CDR3 protein. A D gene is named only where the DNA matches it firmly. A row's size may be missing; if present it is once, few, many or a size class.

>TRBJ1-5|NA|few|TRBV30|13
TGTGCCTGGGGACGGGGTAGCAATCAGCCCCAGCATTTT
CAWGRGSNQPQHF
>TRBJ2-3|TRBD2|NA|TRBV7-9|16
TGTGCCAGCAGCCCCCCGGGACTAGCGGGGCAAGATACGCAGTATTTT
CASSPPGLAGQDTQYF
>TRBJ2-7|TRBD2|NA|TRBV20-1|15
TGCAGTGCTAGAGATTCCTCGGGGGGGTCGGGGGAGCAGTACTTC
CSARDSSGGSGEQYF
>TRBJ2-6|NA|NA|TRBV18|16
TGTGCCAGCTCACAGTTTCAGGGGCCGGGGGCCAACGTCCTGACTTTC
CASSQFQGPGANVLTF
>TRBJ2-1|TRBD2|NA|TRBV15|14
TGTGCCACCAGCATTCCGCGGGGGGACAATGAGCAGTTCTTC
CATSIPRGDNEQFF
>TRBJ2-1|TRBD2|few|TRBV6-5|14
TGTGCCAGCAGTTACGGGACTAGTCTAGGTGAGCAGTTCTTC
CASSYGTSLGEQFF
>TRBJ2-7|NA|NA|TRBV27|15
TGTGCCAGCAGTTTTGGTGACAGTAGCTCCTACGAGCAGTACTTC
CASSFGDSSSYEQYF
>TRBJ2-3|NA|many|TRBV7-2|14
TGTGCCAGCAGCTTAGAACCTCTCACAGATACGCAGTATTTT
CASSLEPLTDTQYF
>TRBJ1-5|NA|few|TRBV7-8|17
TGTGCCAGCAGCTCCCAATTCGGGGGGCCCAGCAATCAGCCCCAGCATTTT
CASSSQFGGPSNQPQHF
>TRBJ1-1|NA|NA|TRBV6-9|11
TGTGCCAGCGTTTTCAGGGGTGAAGCTTTCTTT
CASVFRGEAFF
>TRBJ1-2|NA|few|TRBV4-3|16
TGCGCCAGCAGCCAAGACGTAACCCAGGGAGGGGGGTATGCAACCTTC
CASSQDVTQGGGYATF
>TRBJ2-1|TRBD2|NA|TRBV19|17
TGTGCCAGTAGTTCCCCCCTTCTAGCGGGAGGATGGTATGAGCAGTTCTTC
CASSSPLLAGGWYEQFF
>TRBJ1-2|TRBD1|NA|TRBV10-3|14
TGTGCCATCAGATTGACAGGGGATAACTATGGCTACACCTTC
CAIRLTGDNYGYTF
>TRBJ2-1|NA|many|TRBV7-6|20
TGTGCCAGCAGCTTAGTGGCAATCTCGTATGATGAGCGTCCCTACAATGAGCAGTTCTTC
CASSLVAISYDERPYNEQFF
>TRBJ1-3|NA|NA|TRBV4-1|14
TGTGCCAGCAGCCAACGAGACTCTGGAAACACCATATATTTT
CASSQRDSGNTIYF
>TRBJ1-1|NA|NA|TRBV11-2|13
TGTGCCAGCAGCTTTCCTGGGGCCGCTGAAGCTTTCTTT
CASSFPGAAEAFF
>TRBJ2-1|TRBD1|NA|TRBV5-6|16
TGTGCCAGCAGCTTAATCCAGGGGGCGATCTACAATGAGCAGTTCTTC
CASSLIQGAIYNEQFF
>TRBJ2-7|TRBD1|NA|TRBV29-1|13
TGCAGCGCCAGCGTGACAGGGGGCTACGAGCAGTACTTC
CSASVTGGYEQYF
>TRBJ2-1|TRBD2|many|TRBV7-2|16
TGTGCCAGCAGCTCCACGACTAGCGGGTCCTACAATGAGCAGTTCTTC
CASSSTTSGSYNEQFF
>TRBJ1-5|NA|many|TRBV7-8|15
TGTGCCAGCAGCCCAACCACAGGCGGCAATCAGCCCCAGCATTTT
CASSPTTGGNQPQHF
>TRBJ2-2|NA|few|TRBV18|17
TGTGCCAGCTCCGCCTTGCCCGGGACGGCGAACACCGGGGAGCTGTTTTTT
CASSALPGTANTGELFF
>TRBJ1-1|NA|NA|TRBV28|13
TGTGCCAGCAGGAAAGGCGGGGGGCCGGGGGCTTTCTTT
CASRKGGGPGAFF
>TRBJ2-1|TRBD2|NA|TRBV9|15
TGTGCCAGCAGCGTAGGGCTAGCGGGAGAAGGTGAGCAGTTCTTC
CASSVGLAGEGEQFF
>TRBJ1-1|TRBD1|few|TRBV19|12
TGTGCCAGTAGTTGGGCAGGGGGGTCAGCTTTCTTT
CASSWAGGSAFF
>TRBJ2-1|TRBD2|few|TRBV6-5|15
TGTGCCAGCAGTTCCGTAAAAGCGGGAATCAATGAGCAGTTCTTC
CASSSVKAGINEQFF
>TRBJ2-5|TRBD1|NA|TRBV20-1|13
TGCAGTGCTTACGACAGGGCGGCAGAGACCCAGTACTTC
CSAYDRAAETQYF
>TRBJ2-5|NA|once|TRBV7-6|13
TGTACCAGCAGCGGCCCCGGATCAGAGACCCAGTACTTC
CTSSGPGSETQYF
>TRBJ2-1|TRBD2|NA|TRBV29-1|14
TGCAGCGTTGAAGGCGGGAGCCGTTTCTATGAGCAGTTCTTC
CSVEGGSRFYEQFF
>TRBJ1-4|NA|NA|TRBV6-1|15
TGTGCCAGCAGTGAAAGTGGACGGTATAATGAAAAACTGTTTTTT
CASSESGRYNEKLFF
>TRBJ1-5|NA|few|TRBV19|15
TGTGCCAGTAGTATCGACAGAGCCAGCAATCAGCCCCAGCATTTT
CASSIDRASNQPQHF
>TRBJ1-1|NA|few|TRBV10-3|13
TGTGCCGCACTCCGGGACTTGAACACTGAAGCTTTCTTT
CAALRDLNTEAFF
>TRBJ2-3|NA|many|TRBV7-8|13
TGTGCCAGCAGCTCCCGGGCCCGTGACACGCAGTATTTT
CASSSRARDTQYF
>TRBJ1-1|NA|NA|TRBV12-5|13
TGTGCTAGTGGTTTGACAATGAACACTGAAGCTTTCTTT
CASGLTMNTEAFF
>TRBJ2-5|NA|NA|TRBV5-4|15
TGTGCCAGCAGCCCCTCAGTTGGGGCCGAGGAGACCCAGTACTTC
CASSPSVGAEETQYF
>TRBJ1-2|TRBD1|NA|TRBV5-4|14
TGTGCCAGCAGCTTGGTTGCAGGGGGCCATGGCTACACCTTC
CASSLVAGGHGYTF
>TRBJ1-2|TRBD1|many|TRBV12-3/TRBV12-4|14
TGTGCCGTGAATGGGGCAGGGGGTAACTATGGCTACACCTTC
CAVNGAGGNYGYTF
>TRBJ2-5|TRBD2|NA|TRBV20-1|16
TGCAGTGCTAGGAGCGGGAGGGCCATAATCCAAGAGACCCAGTACTTC
CSARSGRAIIQETQYF
>TRBJ1-1|NA|few|TRBV18|11
TGTGCCAGCTCACCATCCTTAGAAGCTTTCTTT
CASSPSLEAFF
>TRBJ1-1|TRBD1|NA|TRBV9|17
TGTGCCAGCAGCCCTCAGGACCGGACAGGACCTAACACTGAAGCTTTCTTT
CASSPQDRTGPNTEAFF
>TRBJ1-5|NA|few|TRBV12-5|13
TGTGCTAGTGGTGTTGATAGCAATCAGCCCCAGCATTTT
CASGVDSNQPQHF
>TRBJ2-5|NA|NA|TRBV7-2|15
TGTGCCAGCAGCTTAGGCCTCCTTAGCCAAGAGACCCAGTACTTC
CASSLGLLSQETQYF
>TRBJ2-5|NA|NA|TRBV20-1|11
TGCAGTGCTAGAGTAGAGGAGACCCAGTACTTC
CSARVEETQYF
>TRBJ1-4|NA|few|TRBV4-3|15
TGCGCCAGCAGCCCCCGCGGGGGAGGATTGGAAAAACTGTTTTTT
CASSPRGGGLEKLFF
>TRBJ2-1|TRBD2|NA|TRBV11-1|16
TGTGCCAGCAGCACGGGACTAGCGGGAGCCAACAATGAGCAGTTCTTC
CASSTGLAGANNEQFF
>TRBJ2-5|TRBD2|NA|TRBV11-3|19
TGTGCCAGCAGCTTAGATCGCCTAGCGGGAGGGCTTAACCAAGAGACCCAGTACTTC
CASSLDRLAGGLNQETQYF
>TRBJ2-3|TRBD2|NA|TRBV27|15
TGTGCCAGCAGTTTGGGAGGGGATCGCACAGATACGCAGTATTTT
CASSLGGDRTDTQYF
>TRBJ1-2|NA|NA|TRBV6-8|14
TGTGCCAGCAAGCCGGGCCCGGGGCTCTATGGCTACACCTTC
CASKPGPGLYGYTF